Listed below are T cell receptor beta chains from one sample, sequenced in a study of blood T cell repertoires in COVID-19. Data came from immunoSEQ multiplex PCR; TCRdb stores just in-frame clones and leaves some out. In the table there are 160,000 or so clones, around four fifths of which are singletons. Sequencing was carried out using PBMCs or T cells enriched from blood (not recorded which). The receptor set was obtained from a woman in her fifties or sixties who had recovered from COVID-19. Each CDR3 is given with its conserved first and last residue. The D gene is left open where the match is weak. The listing skips clone size in some rows; elsewhere it reads once, few, many or a size class.

d_call,v_call,clone_size,j_call,cdr3_aa,cdr3_nt
TRBD1,TRBV19,-,TRBJ2-2,CASSAGTGGNTGELFF,TGTGCCAGTAGTGCGGGGACAGGGGGGAACACCGGGGAGCTGTTTTTT
-,TRBV5-6,-,TRBJ1-5,CASSLGLNQPQHF,TGTGCCAGCAGCTTGGGACTAAATCAGCCCCAGCATTTT
TRBD1,TRBV20-1,-,TRBJ1-2,CSASNTGVDGYTF,TGCAGTGCTAGTAACACAGGGGTCGATGGCTACACCTTC
-,TRBV18,-,TRBJ1-4,CASSPGGENEKLFF,TGTGCCAGCTCACCAGGGGGGGAAAATGAAAAACTGTTTTTT
TRBD2,TRBV7-2,-,TRBJ2-3,CASSLGRGGDTDTQYF,TGTGCCAGCAGCTTAGGGCGGGGGGGAGACACAGATACGCAGTATTTT
-,TRBV7-9,-,TRBJ2-3,CASSPPPGVDTQYF,TGTGCCAGCAGCCCGCCGCCCGGGGTGGATACGCAGTATTTT
TRBD2,TRBV19,-,TRBJ2-2,CASKLLAGGPGELFF,TGTGCCAGTAAGCTCCTAGCGGGGGGGCCCGGGGAGCTGTTTTTT
TRBD1,TRBV9,-,TRBJ1-2,CASSLTTGGSRTNYGYTF,TGTGCCAGCAGCTTGACGACAGGGGGAAGCCGAACTAACTATGGCTACACCTTC
-,TRBV5-1,-,TRBJ2-3,CASSSDTFGDTQYF,TGCGCCAGCAGCTCAGACACCTTCGGAGATACGCAGTATTTT
TRBD1,TRBV27,few,TRBJ1-4,CASSLLGTANEKLFF,TGTGCCAGCAGTTTACTCGGGACAGCGAATGAAAAACTGTTTTTT
-,TRBV3-1/TRBV3-2,-,TRBJ1-1,CASSQEGVQGNTEAFF,TGTGCCAGCAGCCAAGAAGGCGTTCAGGGGAACACTGAAGCTTTCTTT
-,TRBV19,-,TRBJ2-7,CASSLFGQDSYEQYF,TGTGCCAGTAGCCTTTTCGGTCAGGACTCCTACGAGCAGTACTTC
-,TRBV6-5,-,TRBJ1-1,CASRRTGNTEAFF,TGTGCCAGCAGAAGGACGGGAAACACTGAAGCTTTCTTT
TRBD1,TRBV29-1,-,TRBJ2-7,CSVGPTGSDEQYF,TGCAGCGTCGGACCGACAGGGTCGGACGAGCAGTACTTC
-,TRBV2,-,TRBJ1-1,CASSVEAGITEAFF,TGTGCCAGCAGTGTCGAGGCAGGGATCACTGAAGCTTTCTTT
TRBD2,TRBV25-1,-,TRBJ2-2,CASSREANTGELFF,TGTGCCAGCAGTCGGGAGGCGAACACCGGGGAGCTGTTTTTT
-,TRBV7-9,-,TRBJ1-6,CASSFSTEYSPLHF,TGTGCCAGCAGCTTTAGCACGGAATATTCACCCCTCCACTTT
-,TRBV3-1/TRBV3-2,-,TRBJ2-2,CASSQVAGQGSATGELFF,TGTGCCAGCAGCCAAGTCGCAGGGCAAGGTTCCGCGACCGGGGAGCTGTTTTTT
TRBD1,TRBV12-5,-,TRBJ1-4,CASGKSPAGGYEKLFF,TGTGCTAGTGGTAAATCCCCAGCAGGGGGTTATGAAAAACTGTTTTTT
-,TRBV6-1,-,TRBJ1-2,CASSEVEGANYGYTF,TGTGCCAGCAGTGAAGTGGAGGGCGCGAACTATGGCTACACCTTC
-,TRBV7-2,-,TRBJ1-2,CASSLDRGGYGYTF,TGTGCCAGCAGCTTAGACCGTGGGGGGTATGGCTACACCTTC
TRBD2,TRBV5-4,once,TRBJ2-3,CASSRTSSRTDTQYF,TGTGCCAGCAGCCGGACTAGTTCTCGCACAGATACGCAGTATTTT
-,TRBV28,-,TRBJ2-1,CASRLYNEQFF,TGTGCCAGCAGACTCTACAATGAGCAGTTCTTC
-,TRBV19,-,TRBJ2-1,CASSRAGFINEQFF,TGTGCCAGTAGTCGGGCAGGGTTCATCAATGAGCAGTTCTTC
-,TRBV12-5,-,TRBJ1-5,CASGRDNQPQHF,TGTGCTAGTGGCCGAGACAATCAGCCCCAGCATTTT
TRBD1,TRBV5-4,-,TRBJ1-2,CASSTNTGDRYGYTF,TGTGCCAGCAGCACGAACACAGGGGATCGGTATGGCTACACCTTC
TRBD2,TRBV4-1,few,TRBJ2-3,CASSQEGTSLDTQYF,TGCGCCAGCAGCCAAGAGGGGACTAGTCTAGATACGCAGTATTTT
-,TRBV19,-,TRBJ2-5,CASSSHSQETQYF,TGTGCCAGTAGTAGTCACAGCCAAGAGACCCAGTACTTC
-,TRBV27,few,TRBJ2-2,CASSFNARTNTGELFF,TGTGCCAGCAGTTTTAATGCCAGAACGAACACCGGGGAGCTGTTTTTT
-,TRBV6-5,-,TRBJ1-2,CASSYQPQGSNYGYTF,TGTGCCAGCAGTTACCAACCCCAGGGAAGTAACTATGGCTACACCTTC
-,TRBV9,-,TRBJ1-2,CASNNPPAGDYGYTF,TGTGCCAGCAATAATCCCCCAGCCGGAGACTATGGCTACACCTTC
-,TRBV7-2,-,TRBJ1-2,CASSFSRGDYGYTF,TGTGCCAGCAGCTTTAGCAGGGGAGACTATGGCTACACCTTC
-,TRBV24-1,-,TRBJ2-3,CATSEPRATDTQYF,TGTGCCACCAGTGAACCCAGGGCCACAGATACGCAGTATTTT
TRBD1,TRBV3-1/TRBV3-2,-,TRBJ1-2,CASSQEQGARGYTF,TGTGCCAGCAGCCAAGAACAGGGGGCGCGAGGCTACACCTTC
TRBD2,TRBV23-1,-,TRBJ2-1,CASSQIAGGDEQFF,TGCGCCAGCAGTCAAATAGCGGGAGGGGATGAGCAGTTCTTC
-,TRBV14,once,TRBJ2-5,CASSQVRTAETQYF,TGTGCCAGCAGCCAAGTTCGGACAGCAGAGACCCAGTACTTC
-,TRBV7-9,-,TRBJ1-6,CASSQVLNSPLHF,TGTGCCAGCAGCCAGGTGTTAAATTCACCCCTCCACTTT
-,TRBV18,-,TRBJ2-4,CASSPQGAGSAKNIQYF,TGTGCCAGCTCACCACAGGGGGCGGGGTCGGCCAAAAACATTCAGTACTTC
-,TRBV27,-,TRBJ2-7,CASSSPLKKIGEYF,TGTGCCAGCAGTTCACCTCTTAAGAAGATAGGAGAGTACTTC
-,TRBV2,many,TRBJ2-7,CASSPFEIQGRGYEQYF,TGTGCCAGCAGCCCCTTCGAAATACAGGGACGAGGCTACGAGCAGTACTTC
-,TRBV6-5,-,TRBJ1-2,CASSYTTGEGYTF,TGTGCCAGCAGTTACACCACAGGCGAGGGCTACACCTTC
-,TRBV7-3,-,TRBJ2-6,CASSLEPGANVLTF,TGTGCCAGCAGTCTCGAGCCTGGGGCCAACGTCCTGACTTTC
-,TRBV6-2/TRBV6-3,-,TRBJ2-7,CASSYGRGYEQYF,TGTGCCAGCAGTTATGGTAGGGGCTACGAGCAGTACTTC
-,TRBV27,-,TRBJ1-1,CASSLAGARNTEAFF,TGTGCCAGCAGTTTGGCGGGGGCGCGGAACACTGAAGCTTTCTTT